This TCR beta chain was found in a study of T cells after yellow fever vaccination (dated by TCRdb to between 2018 and 2021). At the level of the whole study: The SMART-Seq v4 Ultra Low Input RNA kit was used to prepare libraries from fractions with low cell numbers. To follow T-cell clones before and after both primary and booster YFV17D yellow fever vaccination, bulk TCR alpha and beta repertoires underwent longitudinal sequencing. The cohort comprised two healthy male donors, one aged 18 to 30 and one aged 30 to 39 years. Blood was collected at multiple timepoints before and after primary and secondary immunization, and bulk PBMC replicates and cell subsets were isolated. What the authors observed across the whole study: A small share of clonotypes was detected in both CD4 and CD8 compartments, with the overlap likely arising from convergent recombination. The secondary T-cell response was weaker than the primary response but faster, peaking on day 5 instead of day 15. Most clones expanded after primary vaccination were re-detected after the booster (almost 97% of CD4 and roughly 85% of CD8), suggesting broad memory maintenance. Because only a couple of donors were included in the study, the extent to which the findings can be generalized is limited. Because abundant contaminating clonotypes from the bulk population could be contained in FACS-sorted repertoires, computational filtering was required.

Synthesis of TCR cDNA relied on 5'RACE template switching, a step that introduced a universal primer site along with unique molecular identifiers. Priming for cDNA synthesis came from both the TCR alpha and TCR beta constant segments. Two PCR steps were used to amplify libraries, with sample barcodes and sequencing adapters being added in the second step. Libraries were sequenced on Illumina HiSeq 2500 (2x100 bp) or NovaSeq (2x150 bp). The original pipeline was this. Demultiplexing of reads and collapsing into UMI consensus sequences were performed with MIGEC, and V(D)J alignment was carried out with MiXCR. Vaccine-responding clonotypes were identified with edgeR using replicate PBMC samples, with FDR below 0.01 and a log2 fold change above 5 up to day 15 being required. Each bulk clonotype was labeled CD4 or CD8 based on which sequenced repertoire, CD4 or CD8, contained the clonotype at higher abundance. TCRdb trimmed the raw reads at Q25, called clones with MiXCR and kept productive beta chains. Rows merge per CDR3 protein into single entries with the most common DNA and genes. The V and J calls reflect TCRdb's pipeline rather than the authors' work. The sample table shows 400,000 or so distinct CDR3 sequences, and around a tenth are seen once. Roughly 18% of the sample belongs to the ten largest clones.

V and J lose 1 base and 2 bases, and a span of 9 bases separates them. The CDR3, cysteine through phenylalanine, is 15 amino acids long. Of all the DNA, just the CDR3 is kept, 45 bases in frame from base 1. The germline V gene (reference sequence) yields SEHNR for CDR1 and FQNEAQ for CDR2. Of note for this clonotype: The antigen this receptor binds is unknown. Base qualities are not at hand, and no much larger clone is one base apart.

Explained via the paper, the treatment or condition label denotes: live attenuated yellow fever vaccine strain. At every blood-draw timepoint, two biological replicates of bulk PBMCs were collected. A standard Ficoll-Paque protocol was used to isolate PBMCs from peripheral blood. TriZol was used to extract RNA from bulk PBMCs, CD4 and CD8 fractions, and dextramer-positive and dextramer-negative fractions. The chain uses TRBV7-9 and TRBJ2-1, with the D gene uncertain. The specimen comprised PBMCs, sampled on the day of the first yellow fever vaccination. The receptor's source is a man younger than 35 who received the YFV17D yellow fever vaccine. The DNA reads TGTGCCAGCAGCTTAGTACAGCCCGCCTACAATGAGCAGTTCTTC. Translated, it gives CASSLVQPAYNEQFF.